This TCR beta chain derives from a study of CD8+ T cells in alopecia areata. Study-wide context: Patients in the treated group were given tofacitinib by mouth, 5 to 10 mg twice a day.

For this clone: What it binds is not known.

Notes on the study in general: Numerous expanded lesional clones remained in scalp and blood during tofacitinib.

This CDR3 contains 17 residues. V was cut by 2 bases and J by 3 bases, with 16 bases left in between. CDR1 SGHDN and CDR2 FVKESK come from the germline V gene. Noted treatment: oral pan-JAK inhibitor, 5-10 mg twice daily. PBMCs, the starting material, were the source of sorted CD4+ and CD8+ T cells. cDNA serving as the sequencing template came from extracted, reverse transcribed RNA. Generated by immunoSEQ multiplex PCR, the TCRdb table keeps only in-frame clones and is missing some. The sample lists under 200,000 clones, approximately 65% occurring once. The V call is TRBV14, the J call TRBJ1-4, with D possibly TRBD1 on 6 matching bases. Source: CD4+ T cells sorted from blood, taken at week 4, from a patient treated with tofacitinib. The clonotype comes from a human donor with alopecia areata. Here the CDR3 DNA reads TGTGCCAGCAGCCAACGGAGCGCGGGGGCCTCTAATGAAAAACTGTTTTTT. Translated: CASSQRSAGASNEKLFF.